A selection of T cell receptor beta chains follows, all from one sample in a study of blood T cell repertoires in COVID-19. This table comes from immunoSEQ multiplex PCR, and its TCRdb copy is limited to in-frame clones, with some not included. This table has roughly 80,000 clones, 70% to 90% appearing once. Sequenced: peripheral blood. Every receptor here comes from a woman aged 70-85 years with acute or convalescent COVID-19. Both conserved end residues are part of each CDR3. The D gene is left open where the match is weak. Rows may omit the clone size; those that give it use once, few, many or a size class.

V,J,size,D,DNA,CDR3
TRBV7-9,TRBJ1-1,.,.,TGTGCCAGCAGCTTATCCGGGAACACTGAAGCTTTCTTT,CASSLSGNTEAFF
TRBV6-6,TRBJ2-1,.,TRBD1,TGTGCCAGCATGACAGGGGTTAATTACAATGAGCAGTTCTTC,CASMTGVNYNEQFF
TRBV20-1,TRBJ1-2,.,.,TGCAGTGCTAGTTCCCCTCGGGAGGGTACCTATGGCTACACCTTC,CSASSPREGTYGYTF
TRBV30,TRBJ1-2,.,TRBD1,TGTGCCTGTGTCGGTGAGGGGGCGTCCTACTATGGCTACACCTTC,CACVGEGASYYGYTF
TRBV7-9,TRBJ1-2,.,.,TGTGCCAGCAGCTTGTGGCGGGCGCAGGACTATGGCTACACCTTC,CASSLWRAQDYGYTF
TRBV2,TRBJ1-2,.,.,TGTGCCAGCAGTGAAGAGCGTTTTTCTTATGGCTACACCTTC,CASSEERFSYGYTF
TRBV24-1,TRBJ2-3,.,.,TGTGCCACCAGTGGGGGAGCAGGAGGTCACACAGATACGCAGTATTTT,CATSGGAGGHTDTQYF
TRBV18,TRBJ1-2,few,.,TGTGCCAGCTCACCGCTCATGAACAGGCAGGAGGGCTACACCTTC,CASSPLMNRQEGYTF
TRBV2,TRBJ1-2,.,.,TGTGCCAGCAGTCAGACGAGGGGCTACACCTTC,CASSQTRGYTF
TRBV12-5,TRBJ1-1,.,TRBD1,TGTGCTAGTGGCTACGGGACAGGGTTTCGGAACACTGAAGCTTTCTTT,CASGYGTGFRNTEAFF
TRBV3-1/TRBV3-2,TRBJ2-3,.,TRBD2,TGTGCCAGCAGCTGGCCGGGACTAGCGGACACAGATACGCAGTATTTT,CASSWPGLADTDTQYF
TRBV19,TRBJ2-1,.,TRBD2,TGTGCCAGTAGTATAGGACTAGCGGGAGGTTTTGCCTACAATGAGCAGTTCTTC,CASSIGLAGGFAYNEQFF
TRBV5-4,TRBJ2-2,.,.,TGTGCCAGCAGCACCTCCTTAGCGGACCTCACCGGGGAGCTGTTTTTT,CASSTSLADLTGELFF
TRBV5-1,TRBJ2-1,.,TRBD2,TGCGCCAGCACCCGCATAGCGGGGGGGCGGGTCAATGAGCAGTTCTTC,CASTRIAGGRVNEQFF
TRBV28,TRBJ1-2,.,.,TGTGCCAGCAGTTTACCAGGGGTGCACTATGGCTACACCTTC,CASSLPGVHYGYTF
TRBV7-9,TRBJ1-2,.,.,TGTGCCAGCAGCTGGGGGGAACTAGGTGGCTACACCTTC,CASSWGELGGYTF
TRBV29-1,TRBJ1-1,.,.,TGCAGCGTTGACAGGGGAACTGAAGCTTTCTTT,CSVDRGTEAFF
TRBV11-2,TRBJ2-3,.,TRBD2,TGTGCCAGCAGCTCCGAGGCGGGGGGAGGCTACACAGATACGCAGTATTTT,CASSSEAGGGYTDTQYF
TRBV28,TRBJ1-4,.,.,TGTGCCAGCAGTCCGGGATCCAACAATGAAAAACTGTTTTTT,CASSPGSNNEKLFF
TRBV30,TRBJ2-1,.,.,TGTGCCTGGAGTGAGGCACGAGGGCCAAAGATAAATGAGCAGTTCTTC,CAWSEARGPKINEQFF
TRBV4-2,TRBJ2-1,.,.,TGTGCCAGCGGACTTCGCGATGAGCAGTTCTTC,CASGLRDEQFF
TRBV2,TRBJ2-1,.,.,TGTGCCAGCAGTAGCGGACCCTCCTACAATGAGCAGTTCTTC,CASSSGPSYNEQFF
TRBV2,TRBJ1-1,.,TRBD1,TGTGCCAGCAGTGCACTGGACAGGGGGAGTGAAGCTTTCTTT,CASSALDRGSEAFF
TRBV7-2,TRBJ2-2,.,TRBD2,TGTGCCAGCAGCCCATGGGGGAGGGTCACCGGGGAGCTGTTTTTT,CASSPWGRVTGELFF
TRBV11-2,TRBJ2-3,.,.,TGTGCCAGCAGCAGAGTCACAGATACGCAGTATTTT,CASSRVTDTQYF
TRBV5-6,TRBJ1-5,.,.,TGTGCCAGCACTAACAGGGCGGGTCAGCCCCAGCATTTT,CASTNRAGQPQHF
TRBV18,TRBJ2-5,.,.,TGTGCCAGCTCACCACTTCAGTGGGAGACCCAGTACTTC,CASSPLQWETQYF
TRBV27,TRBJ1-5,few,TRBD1,TGTGCCAGCAGTTCACAGGGGGCTAATCAGCCCCAGCATTTT,CASSSQGANQPQHF
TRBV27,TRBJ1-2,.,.,TGTGCCAGCAGTTTATCGGGGCGGGGCTACACCTTC,CASSLSGRGYTF